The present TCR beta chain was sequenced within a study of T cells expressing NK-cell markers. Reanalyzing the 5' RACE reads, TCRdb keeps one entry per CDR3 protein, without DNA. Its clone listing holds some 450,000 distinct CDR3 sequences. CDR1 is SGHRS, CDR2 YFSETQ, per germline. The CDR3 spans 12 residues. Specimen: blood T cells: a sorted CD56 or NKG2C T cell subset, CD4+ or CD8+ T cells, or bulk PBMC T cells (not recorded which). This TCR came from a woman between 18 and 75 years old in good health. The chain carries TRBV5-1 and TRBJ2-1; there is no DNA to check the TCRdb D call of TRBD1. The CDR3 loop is CASSFMQGAQFF.